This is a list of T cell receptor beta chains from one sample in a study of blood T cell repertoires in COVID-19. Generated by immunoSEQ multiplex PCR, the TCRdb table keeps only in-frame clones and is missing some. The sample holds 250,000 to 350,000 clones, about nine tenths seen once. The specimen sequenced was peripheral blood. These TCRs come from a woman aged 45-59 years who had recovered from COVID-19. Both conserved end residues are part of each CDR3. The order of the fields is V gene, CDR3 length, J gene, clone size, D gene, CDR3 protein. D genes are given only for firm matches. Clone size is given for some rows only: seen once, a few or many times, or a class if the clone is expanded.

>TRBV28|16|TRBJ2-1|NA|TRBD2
CASSLFRDERGDEQFF
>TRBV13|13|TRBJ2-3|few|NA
CASSKGLTDTQYF
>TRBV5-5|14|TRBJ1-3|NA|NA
CASSLTDSGNTIYF
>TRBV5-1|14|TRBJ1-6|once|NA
CASSLAMFNSPLHF
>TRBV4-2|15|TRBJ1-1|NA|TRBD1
CASSQDGTGSTEAFF
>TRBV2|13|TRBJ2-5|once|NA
CASSEESWETQYF
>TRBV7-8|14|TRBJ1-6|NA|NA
CASGGGAYNSPLHF
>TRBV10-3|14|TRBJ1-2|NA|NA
CAISVSGADEGYTF
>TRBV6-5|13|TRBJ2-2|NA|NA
CATTTGSTGELFF
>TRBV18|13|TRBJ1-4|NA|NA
CASSENRNEKLFF
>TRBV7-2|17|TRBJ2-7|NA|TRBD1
CASSIAVQGAYSYEQYF
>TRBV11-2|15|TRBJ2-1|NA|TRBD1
CASSSTGGSYNEQFF
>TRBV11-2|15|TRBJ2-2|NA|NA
CASSLLAINTGELFF
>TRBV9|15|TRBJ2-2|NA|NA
CASSVGSGNTGELFF
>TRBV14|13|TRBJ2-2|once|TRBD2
CASSPRGTGELFF
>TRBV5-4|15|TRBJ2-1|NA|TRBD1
CASSPRQGARNEQFF
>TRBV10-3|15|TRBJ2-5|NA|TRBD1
CAISVGVGGRETQYF
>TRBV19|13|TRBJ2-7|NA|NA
CASSEWRDYEQYF
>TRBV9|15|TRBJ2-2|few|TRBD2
CASSPSGANTGELFF
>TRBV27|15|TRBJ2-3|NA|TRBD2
CATRRAGGITDTQYF
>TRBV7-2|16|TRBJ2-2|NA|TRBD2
CASSLVAGGPVGELFF